The text below deals with one T cell receptor beta chain. This clonotype was picked up many times. Its cognate antigen has yet to be identified. A junction boundary mismatches the germline segment, possibly from a read error. These data belong to a study of tumor and adjacent non-tumor tissue in lung cancer (dated by TCRdb to about 2018). With regard to the full study: Of the cohort, some 12 patients had adenocarcinoma, 2 had squamous cell carcinoma and 1 had small cell lung cancer. Sequencing generated a total of roughly 130 million productive TCRbeta reads, averaging roughly 3.9 million reads per sample. Among the approximately 15 patients, ages ranged from roughly 30 to 85 years, some ten were men and 5 were women, and disease was TNM stage I to III. Bulk TCRbeta repertoires were compared between lung tumor tissue and matched distant non-tumor lung tissue obtained from 15 or so lung cancer patients. TCRbeta CDR3 sequencing was performed on roughly 27 paired specimens, with one tumor sample and one normal lung sample collected per patient.

Library preparation used multiplex PCR. The reads were generated on an Illumina HiSeq 2500. TCRbeta libraries were constructed through three rounds of nested PCR with primers (Table S4) according to protocols adapted from ARM-PCR. PCR products of 200-500 bp were gel-excised and purified with the QIAquick gel extraction kit before sequencing. As for the original processing: Trimmomatic was used to clean the reads, FLASH was used to merge the reads into complete CDR3 sequences, and MiTCR was used to assign the reads to V(D)J germline segments. Clonal diversity was calculated as the inverse Simpson's index using VDJtools. Productive reads were defined as in-frame sequences without a premature stop codon. TCRdb ran its own pipeline on the public reads, namely fastp trimming at Q25 and MiXCR clone calling, and kept in-frame beta chains. All rows with the same CDR3 protein become a single entry with the most common DNA and genes. The V and J calls and clone size are TCRdb's, not the authors'. This sample has 100,000 or so distinct CDR3 sequences in its table, and 60% to 80% of those were observed once. Roughly 19% of the sample is taken by the ten largest.

Study-wide findings and limitations: Peripheral blood was not sequenced, so blood TCRbeta repertoires in these lung cancer patients were not examined. In normal lung, the top 100 clones accounted for a significantly larger cumulative share of the repertoire than in tumor tissue. With only about 16 patients in the cohort, the authors noted that larger samples and more detailed clinical data are needed. Neither the sequencing platform nor unique molecular identifiers are mentioned in the methods. TCR diversity (inverse Simpson) was significantly higher in tumor than in normal lung tissue (about 400 vs 180, P = 0.0075, Mann-Whitney U test). TCR diversity was significantly higher in younger patients, and higher tumor TCR diversity was associated with shorter overall and disease-free survival.

From the germline V gene, CDR1 is MGHRA and CDR2 is YSYEKL. The CDR3 runs 12 residues from the cysteine to the phenylalanine. Of all the DNA, just the CDR3 is kept, 36 bases in frame from base 1. RNA was isolated from bulk, unsorted tissue, and RNA quality was assessed with a NanoDrop ND-1000 and an Agilent 2100. The normal lung samples consisted of distant non-tumor tissue collected more than 3 cm from the tumor edge. Donors were newly diagnosed lung cancer patients admitted for thoracic surgery in China between August and November 2014, without prior chemotherapy. Patients who had received previous radiotherapy or chemotherapy, or who had another concurrent cancer, were excluded from the study. Pieces of surgical tissue measuring about 1-2 cm3 were kept in RNAlater solution and stored at -80 degrees C until use.

The sample was distant non-tumor lung tissue. The sequence was collected from a man aged 25 to 45 with non-small cell lung cancer. The sequence joins TRBV4-1 to TRBJ2-7; the D segment cannot be called with confidence. Read as DNA, the sequence is TGTGCCAGCAGCCAAGATGTTGGAGAGCAGTACTTC. Its translation reads: CASSQDVGEQYF.